This T cell receptor beta chain was sequenced during a study of T cell responses to AZD1222 COVID-19 vaccine. Study background: Both about-4-week and about-12-week second-dose recipients were combined.

CDR1 and CDR2 from the germline V gene are MGHRA and YSYEKL. The CDR3 totals 16 residues. With 1 base removed from V and 4 bases from J, the gap between germline ends came to 14 bases. General observations from the study: White British donors predominated, females outnumbered males, and clonal diversity was possibly underestimated. Baseline seropositives among AZD1222 recipients totaled only 5 to 7.

Using immunoSEQ multiplex PCR, the repertoire was profiled, and TCRdb retains in-frame clones only, with some absent. The sample records approximately 190,000 clones, 90% to 95% being singletons. With regard to this clone: Its specificity is not known.

Source: peripheral blood, taken on day 0 of AZD1222 vaccination. The clonotype comes from an adult in good health. The V gene is TRBV4-1, the J gene TRBJ2-1; possibly TRBD2 for D (6 bases). CDR3 region: CASSQAHGTGYNEQFF. In nucleotides, the CDR3 is TGCGCCAGCAGCCAAGCCCACGGGACTGGGTACAATGAGCAGTTCTTC.